The rows below give T cell receptor beta chains drawn from one sample of a study of blood T cell repertoires in COVID-19. The repertoire was sequenced with immunoSEQ multiplex PCR; TCRdb's copy has only in-frame clones and lacks some. This table has tens of thousands of clones, roughly 86% appearing once. Specimen: peripheral blood. These TCRs come from a woman aged 80 or over with acute or convalescent COVID-19. Both conserved end residues are part of each CDR3. Each record gives: clone size, V gene, D gene, J gene, CDR3 protein, CDR3 DNA. A D gene is named only where the DNA matches it firmly. Where a row states a size, it is once, few, many or the class of an expanded clone; other rows omit it.

-,TRBV4-1,TRBD2,TRBJ2-1,CASSQGRAGGSYNEQFF,TGCGCCAGCAGCCAAGGCCGAGCGGGAGGCTCCTACAATGAGCAGTTCTTC
-,TRBV24-1,-,TRBJ1-5,CATQGPLSNQPQHF,TGTGCCACCCAGGGCCCCCTTAGCAATCAGCCCCAGCATTTT
-,TRBV5-1,-,TRBJ1-5,CASSLAGGGQPQHF,TGCGCCAGCAGCTTGGCCGGGGGGGGGCAGCCCCAGCATTTT
-,TRBV7-9,-,TRBJ2-7,CAGLYEQYF,TGTGCCGGTCTATACGAGCAGTACTTC
-,TRBV24-1,TRBD2,TRBJ2-2,CATSDAPGLANYAGELFF,TGTGCCACCAGTGACGCACCGGGACTAGCGAATTATGCCGGGGAGCTGTTTTTT
-,TRBV7-6,TRBD1,TRBJ2-5,CASSFDRGPFETQYF,TGTGCCAGCAGCTTCGACAGGGGGCCCTTCGAGACCCAGTACTTC
-,TRBV28,TRBD1,TRBJ2-5,CASSWTGVRETQYF,TGTGCCAGCAGTTGGACAGGGGTTAGGGAGACCCAGTACTTC
-,TRBV4-2,-,TRBJ2-3,CASSQAIRAEVTDTQYF,TGTGCCAGCAGCCAAGCCATCCGAGCGGAGGTTACAGATACGCAGTATTTT
once,TRBV27,TRBD1,TRBJ1-5,CASSTRTGVSNQPQHF,TGTGCCAGCAGTACCCGGACAGGGGTCAGCAATCAGCCCCAGCATTTT
-,TRBV19,-,TRBJ2-7,CASSLQGAATYEQYF,TGTGCCAGTAGCCTTCAAGGGGCAGCTACCTACGAGCAGTACTTC
-,TRBV6-4,TRBD2,TRBJ2-7,CASSEYGTSGYEQYF,TGTGCCAGCAGTGAATACGGGACTAGCGGCTACGAGCAGTACTTC
-,TRBV4-1,-,TRBJ1-1,CASRTLGAEAFF,TGCGCCAGCAGGACACTGGGAGCTGAAGCTTTCTTT
-,TRBV5-1,TRBD2,TRBJ2-1,CASSWTSGHYNEQFF,TGCGCCAGCAGCTGGACTAGCGGGCATTACAATGAGCAGTTCTTC
-,TRBV28,-,TRBJ1-5,CASRMTGFNQPQHF,TGTGCCAGCAGGATGACAGGCTTCAATCAGCCCCAGCATTTT
-,TRBV6-2/TRBV6-3,TRBD2,TRBJ2-7,CASRYAGAASYEQYF,TGTGCCAGCAGATACGCGGGAGCGGCCTCCTACGAGCAGTACTTC
-,TRBV27,TRBD1,TRBJ1-4,CASSRQGASEKLFF,TGTGCCAGCAGTAGACAGGGGGCAAGTGAAAAACTGTTTTTT
-,TRBV12-3/TRBV12-4,-,TRBJ1-2,CASSLDIYGYTF,TGTGCCAGCAGCCTCGACATCTATGGCTACACCTTC
-,TRBV9,-,TRBJ2-2,CASTNPGGHITGELFF,TGTGCCAGCACGAACCCCGGGGGGCATATCACCGGGGAGCTGTTTTTT
-,TRBV24-1,-,TRBJ1-5,CATINTFNQPQHF,TGTGCCACCATTAACACATTCAATCAGCCCCAGCATTTT
-,TRBV27,-,TRBJ2-1,CASSPRPVGDNEQFF,TGTGCCAGCAGTCCCCGACCTGTCGGAGACAATGAGCAGTTCTTC
-,TRBV12-5,-,TRBJ2-2,CASGLVTGRNTGELFF,TGTGCTAGTGGTTTGGTAACAGGGCGGAACACCGGGGAGCTGTTTTTT
-,TRBV20-1,TRBD1,TRBJ1-2,CSAPGQEGYTF,TGCAGTGCTCCCGGACAGGAAGGCTACACCTTC
-,TRBV5-1,TRBD2,TRBJ2-1,CASSLVPSGTSYNEQFF,TGCGCCAGCAGCTTGGTTCCTAGCGGGACTTCCTACAATGAGCAGTTCTTC
-,TRBV7-9,TRBD1,TRBJ1-2,CASSLGGGQGYGYTF,TGTGCCAGCAGCTTAGGGGGCGGACAGGGATATGGCTACACCTTC
-,TRBV28,TRBD1,TRBJ2-7,CASRTGTGGSYEQYF,TGTGCCAGCAGGACCGGGACAGGAGGGTCCTACGAGCAGTACTTC
-,TRBV6-6,TRBD1,TRBJ1-6,CASSYDRQGNSPLHF,TGTGCCAGCAGTTACGACCGACAGGGGAATTCACCCCTCCACTTT
-,TRBV5-6,TRBD1,TRBJ1-1,CASSWGVGQGGRNVGAFF,TGTGCCAGCAGCTGGGGGGTTGGACAGGGAGGTCGGAACGTTGGAGCTTTCTTT
-,TRBV5-1,TRBD2,TRBJ2-1,CASSLAPGGTNEQFF,TGCGCCAGCAGCTTGGCGCCGGGAGGTACCAATGAGCAGTTCTTC
-,TRBV11-2,TRBD2,TRBJ2-1,CASSPPLSGSNEQFF,TGTGCCAGCAGCCCCCCCCTTAGCGGGAGCAATGAGCAGTTCTTC
few,TRBV3-1/TRBV3-2,TRBD1,TRBJ1-6,CASRPTGTGSSPLHF,TGTGCCAGCAGGCCTACCGGGACAGGGTCTTCACCCCTCCACTTT
few,TRBV2,TRBD1,TRBJ1-6,CASRGQPPNSPLHF,TGTGCCAGCAGGGGACAGCCACCGAATTCACCCCTCCACTTT
-,TRBV29-1,-,TRBJ2-3,CSVESGGHTDTQYF,TGCAGCGTTGAGTCCGGGGGGCACACAGATACGCAGTATTTT
few,TRBV3-1/TRBV3-2,-,TRBJ1-1,CASSLDRTSEAFF,TGTGCCAGCAGCCTTGACAGGACTTCTGAAGCTTTCTTT
once,TRBV15,TRBD1,TRBJ1-3,CATSRGTDSGNTIYF,TGTGCCACCAGCCGAGGGACAGACTCTGGAAACACCATATATTTT
once,TRBV9,TRBD2,TRBJ2-1,CASGLGGSGYEQFF,TGTGCCAGCGGCCTTGGCGGGAGTGGCTATGAGCAGTTCTTC
-,TRBV18,TRBD2,TRBJ2-3,CASSQSGRADADTQYF,TGTGCCAGCTCACAGAGCGGGAGGGCCGATGCAGATACGCAGTATTTT
-,TRBV15,TRBD1,TRBJ2-2,CATSKGDRGGTGELFF,TGTGCCACCAGCAAAGGGGACAGGGGTGGCACCGGGGAGCTGTTTTTT
few,TRBV6-5,TRBD1,TRBJ1-6,CASSYTDRDNSPLHF,TGTGCCAGCAGTTACACAGACAGGGATAATTCACCCCTCCACTTT
-,TRBV7-8,-,TRBJ1-1,CASSLGSGIGTEAFF,TGTGCCAGCAGCTTAGGTTCAGGGATCGGAACTGAAGCTTTCTTT
-,TRBV5-1,-,TRBJ2-3,CASSLGSTSADTQYF,TGCGCCAGCAGCTTGGGTTCCACATCTGCAGATACGCAGTATTTT
few,TRBV7-2,TRBD1,TRBJ1-2,CASSPQDRENYGYTF,TGTGCCAGCAGCCCCCAGGACAGGGAGAACTATGGCTACACCTTC
-,TRBV6-1,TRBD1,TRBJ2-7,CASSEDRMYEQYF,TGTGCCAGCAGTGAGGACAGGATGTACGAGCAGTACTTC
once,TRBV28,-,TRBJ2-5,CASSSQAIKETQYF,TGTGCCAGCAGTTCGCAGGCTATCAAAGAGACCCAGTACTTC
-,TRBV27,-,TRBJ2-2,CASSLITNTGELFF,TGTGCCAGCAGTTTAATCACGAACACCGGGGAGCTGTTTTTT
-,TRBV2,TRBD2,TRBJ2-2,CASSQTSGRAIGELFF,TGTGCCAGCAGTCAAACTAGCGGGAGGGCCATCGGGGAGCTGTTTTTT